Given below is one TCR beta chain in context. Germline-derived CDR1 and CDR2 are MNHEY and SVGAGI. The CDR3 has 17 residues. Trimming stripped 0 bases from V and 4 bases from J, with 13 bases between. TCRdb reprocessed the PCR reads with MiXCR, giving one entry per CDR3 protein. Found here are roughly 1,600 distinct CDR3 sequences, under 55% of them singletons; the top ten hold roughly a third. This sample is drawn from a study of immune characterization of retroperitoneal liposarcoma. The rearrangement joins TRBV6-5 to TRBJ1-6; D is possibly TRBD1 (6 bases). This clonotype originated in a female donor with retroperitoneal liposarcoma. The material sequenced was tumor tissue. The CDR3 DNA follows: TGTGCCAGCAGTTACTCACAGGGTTCGAAGTATAATTCACCCCTCCACTTT. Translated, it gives CASSYSQGSKYNSPLHF.